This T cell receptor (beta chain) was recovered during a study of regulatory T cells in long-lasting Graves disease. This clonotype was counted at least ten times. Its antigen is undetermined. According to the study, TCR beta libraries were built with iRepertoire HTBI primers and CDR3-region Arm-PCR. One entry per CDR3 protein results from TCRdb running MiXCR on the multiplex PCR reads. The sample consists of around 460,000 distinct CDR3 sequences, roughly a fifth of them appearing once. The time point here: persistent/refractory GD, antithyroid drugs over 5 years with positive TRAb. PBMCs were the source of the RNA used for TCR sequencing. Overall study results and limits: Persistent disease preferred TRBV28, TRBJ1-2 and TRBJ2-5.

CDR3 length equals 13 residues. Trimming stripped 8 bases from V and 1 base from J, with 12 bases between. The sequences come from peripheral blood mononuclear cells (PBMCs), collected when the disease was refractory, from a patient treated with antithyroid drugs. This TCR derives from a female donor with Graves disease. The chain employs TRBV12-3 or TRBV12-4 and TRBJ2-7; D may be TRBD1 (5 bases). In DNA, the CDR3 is TGTGCCAGCGGTTCTCAGGGTTCCTACGAGCAGTACTTC. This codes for CASGSQGSYEQYF.